Following are 30 T cell receptor beta chains from one sample sequenced in a study of blood T cell repertoires in COVID-19. Profiling relied on immunoSEQ multiplex PCR, and the TCRdb table lists in-frame clones only, not all of them. The data hold about 150,000 clones, with 84% observed a single time. The specimen sequenced was peripheral blood. The receptor set was obtained from a human donor in a cohort sampled during active COVID-19.

This chain joins TRBV5-1 and TRBJ2-2, with D possibly matching TRBD2 (6 bases). The CDR3 is 14 amino acids. The V gene's germline CDR1 is SGHRS and CDR2 YFSETQ. V was pared by 6 bases and J by 6 bases, with 15 bases between. The CDR3 nucleotides are TGCGCCAGCAAACTGGTACCGGGGGCCGGGGAGCTGTTTTTT. Protein: CASKLVPGAGELFF.

The gene calls are TRBV7-2 and TRBJ2-2; D may be TRBD2 (6 bases). The CDR3 covers 17 residues. Germline loops: CDR1 SGHTA, CDR2 FQGNSA. The V end lost 2 bases, the J end lost 0 bases, and 13 bases lay between the germline ends. The CDR3 DNA sequence: TGTGCCAGCAGCTTATCCAGCGGAGGGACGAACACCGGGGAGCTGTTTTTT. It is translated as CASSLSSGGTNTGELFF.

The chain carries TRBV13 and TRBJ1-6; 7 bases are shared with TRBD1. This CDR3 has 17 residues. Germline-derived CDR1 and CDR2 are PRHDT and FYEKMQ (reference sequence). Trimming at V came to 5 bases and at J to 0 bases, leaving 7 bases not matched to a gene. CDR3 loop: CASSTRQGGSYNSPLHF. CDR3 nucleotides: TGTGCCAGCAGCACGAGACAGGGTGGCTCCTATAATTCACCCCTCCACTTT.

The rearrangement uses TRBV2 and TRBJ2-1, with D tentatively TRBD1 (6 bases). Trimming removed 4 bases at V and 8 bases at J, with 18 bases between. This CDR3 contains 15 residues. CDR1 and CDR2 from the germline V gene are SNHLY and FYNNEI. For the CDR3, the DNA is TGTGCCAGCAGTGGATTCCGGCAGGGGATGGATGAGCAGTTCTTC. Its translation: CASSGFRQGMDEQFF.

The chain combines TRBV6-5 with TRBJ1-2; TRBD1 matches 12 bases. Germline V lookup: CDR1 MNHEY, CDR2 SVGAGI. Germline trimming cut 7 bases from V and 7 bases from J; bases unmatched to any gene: 10. This CDR3 contains 15 residues. CDR3 nucleotide sequence: TGTGCCAGCACCCAATCGGGACAGGGGGCTGGTGGCTACACCTTC. It is translated as CASTQSGQGAGGYTF.

This chain uses TRBV21-1 with TRBJ2-1; the DNA was not compared with TRBD1, the D call given in the table. TRBV21-1 is classified as a pseudogene. CDR3 size: 12 residues. CDR3 sequence: CASSKSGPLQFF. CDR3 DNA sequence: TGTGCCAGCAGCAAATCAGGCCCCTTGCAGTTCTTC.

The CDR3 bases are TGTGCCAGCAGCTTCCGTTCACGGACAGGGGACGAGCAGTTCTTC. It is translated as CASSFRSRTGDEQFF. The chain employs TRBV9 and TRBJ2-1; 9 bases fit TRBD1. J gave up 10 bases and V 4 bases, and 12 bases lay outside the gene matches. CDR1 and CDR2 (germline): SGDLS, YYNGEE. The CDR3 is made up of 15 amino acids.

The chain recombines TRBV27 with TRBJ1-1; D not certain. Deletions cut 3 bases from V and 4 bases from J, with 6 bases between. Germline values: CDR1 MNHEY, CDR2 SMNVEV (reference sequence). There are 12 residues in the CDR3. CDR3 DNA sequence: TGTGCCAGCAGTTTCCTAGGCACTGAAGCTTTCTTT. Translating it yields CASSFLGTEAFF.

The chain carries TRBV11-2 and TRBJ1-2, with 10 nucleotides matching TRBD1. This CDR3 spans 16 amino acids. J lost 4 bases, V lost 5 bases, and 10 bases had no gene match. The germline CDR1 and CDR2 sequences are SGHAT and FQNNGV. The CDR3 is CASSHLRTGGGYGYTF. The DNA for the CDR3 is TGTGCCAGCAGCCATCTCAGGACAGGGGGAGGCTATGGCTACACCTTC. Together with reference TRBV11-2 and TRBJ1-2, the CDR3 gives the full variable domain: EAGVAQSPRYKIIEKRQSVAFWCNPISGHATLYWYQQILGQGPKLLIQFQNNGVVDDSQLPKDRFSAERLKGVDSTLKIQPAKLEDSAVYLCASSHLRTGGGYGYTFGSGTRLTVV.

This chain links TRBV4-2 with TRBJ2-3; 15 bases match TRBD2. Germline V gives CDR1 LGHNA, CDR2 YNFKEQ. Trimming removed 4 bases from V and 6 bases from J; junction bases left unmatched: 5. The CDR3 spans 16 residues. CDR3 DNA: TGTGCCAGCAGCCGACGGACTAGCGGGGGGGTCGATACGCAGTATTTT. Translated: CASSRRTSGGVDTQYF.

This clone was seen once. V gene TRBV7-5 combines with J gene TRBJ2-1; the table gives TRBD2 as D, unverified against the DNA. TRBV7-5 is a recognized pseudogene. The CDR3 consists of 17 residues. The CDR3 coding sequence is TGTGTCAGAAGCTTTCCGTGGACTAGCGGGAGTATTTATGAGCAGTTCTTC. Protein: CVRSFPWTSGSIYEQFF.

The rearrangement links TRBV11-2 to TRBJ1-6, with 7 bases identical to TRBD1. V was pared by 4 bases and J by 9 bases, with 6 bases of the junction left unmatched. CDR1 and CDR2 (germline): SGHAT, FQNNGV. This CDR3 has 14 amino acids. CDR3 amino acids: CASSYGTVGSPLHF. For the CDR3, the DNA is TGTGCCAGCAGCTACGGGACAGTCGGTTCACCCCTCCACTTT.

The V call is TRBV3-1 (or the pseudogene TRBV3-2), the J call TRBJ2-5, with 7 bases fitting TRBD1. V shed 1 base, J shed 7 bases, and the junction held 3 bases outside the gene matches. The germline V gene has CDR1 LGHDT and CDR2 YNNKEL (reference sequence). The CDR3 is made up of 13 amino acids. The CDR3 sequence: CASSQGQGGTQYF. CDR3 nucleotides: TGTGCCAGCAGCCAAGGACAGGGCGGGACCCAGTACTTC.

The V call is TRBV15, the J call TRBJ1-5, with 7 bases aligning to TRBD1. J was trimmed by 2 bases and V by 0 bases; bases with no gene match: 4. This CDR3 has 16 amino acids. The germline V gene encodes CDR1 LNHNV and CDR2 YYDKDF (reference sequence). The CDR3 protein is CATSRDIGTGNQPQHF. DNA for the CDR3: TGTGCCACCAGCAGAGATATAGGGACAGGCAATCAGCCCCAGCATTTT.

The chain couples TRBV4-2 to TRBJ2-2; 8 nucleotides line up with TRBD1. There are 16 residues in the CDR3. Germline V gives CDR1 LGHNA, CDR2 YNFKEQ. The V and J ends lost 4 bases and 2 bases, in that order; junction bases with no gene match: 6. In DNA, the CDR3 is TGTGCCAGCAGCCCTCGACAGGGGCTAAACACCGGGGAGCTGTTTTTT. Translated, it gives CASSPRQGLNTGELFF.

This chain's CDR3 is CASSQVAQTGGTQYF. The CDR3 bases are TGTGCCAGCAGCCAAGTTGCCCAAACCGGTGGGACCCAGTACTTC. This chain joins TRBV3-1 (or the pseudogene TRBV3-2) and TRBJ2-5; D remains ambiguous. The CDR3 runs to 15 residues. Germline CDR1 LGHDT, CDR2 YNNKEL (reference sequence). Trimming took 1 base from V and 7 from J, leaving 16 bases between them.

This rearrangement joins TRBV5-1 to TRBJ2-5; TRBD2 aligns across 11 bases. CDR1 is SGHRS and CDR2 is YFSETQ in the germline V gene. The CDR3 runs to 12 residues. Trimming at V came to 7 bases and at J to 4 bases, leaving 0 bases not matched to a gene. CDR3 loop: CASGLAGETQYF. The CDR3 DNA sequence: TGCGCCAGCGGACTAGCGGGAGAGACCCAGTACTTC. Full variable domain (outside the CDR3, taken from reference TRBV5-1 and TRBJ2-5): KAGVTQTPRYLIKTRGQQVTLSCSPISGHRSVSWYQQTPGQGLQFLFEYFSETQRNKGNFPGRFSGRQFSNSRSEMNVSTLELGDSALYLCASGLAGETQYFGPGTRLLVL.

The chain combines TRBV10-3 with TRBJ1-4; 10 positions match TRBD1. Unmatched junction bases numbered 2, after V lost 8 bases and J lost 2 bases. Germline CDR1 reads ENHRY; CDR2 reads SYGVKD. This CDR3 has 14 residues. CDR3 loop: CAIRQGATNEKLFF. The CDR3 region has the DNA TGTGCCATCCGACAGGGGGCCACTAATGAAAAACTGTTTTTT.

The chain has TRBV19 and TRBJ1-1; 8 nucleotides align to TRBD1. V was pared by 7 bases and J by 7 bases, with 5 bases of the junction left unmatched. This CDR3 is 12 amino acids long. Germline lookup yields CDR1 LNHDA and CDR2 SQIVND (reference sequence). The CDR3 protein is CASTRTGFEAFF. The CDR3 coding sequence is TGTGCCAGTACCCGGACAGGGTTTGAAGCTTTCTTT.

V usage is TRBV5-1 and J usage is TRBJ1-1; 7 bases match TRBD1. CDR1 and CDR2 (germline): SGHRS, YFSETQ. V lost 4 bases, J lost 1 base, and 4 bases stayed unmatched. CDR3 length: 14 residues. The CDR3 nucleotides read TGCGCCAGCAGCGAGGGACAGCCGAACACTGAAGCTTTCTTT. Translated, it gives CASSEGQPNTEAFF.

J is TRBJ1-1 and V is TRBV11-2; the match to TRBD1 covers 9 bases. CDR3 length: 16 residues. The germline V gene has CDR1 SGHAT and CDR2 FQNNGV. With V trimmed by 3 bases and J by 4 bases, 9 bases remained unmatched. CDR3 sequence: CASSFLTGGSGTEAFF. Here the CDR3 DNA reads TGTGCCAGCAGCTTTCTAACAGGGGGCTCAGGCACTGAAGCTTTCTTT.

V usage is TRBV11-2 and J usage is TRBJ1-2, with TRBD1 as a possible D gene (5 bases). Germline CDR1 reads SGHAT; CDR2 reads FQNNGV. The CDR3 has 14 residues. V lost 0 bases, J lost 7 bases, and 12 bases lay in between. The CDR3 spells CASSLERGAGGYTF. CDR3 bases: TGTGCCAGCAGCTTAGAGAGGGGAGCGGGTGGCTACACCTTC.

The chain combines TRBV4-3 with TRBJ2-2, with TRBD2 matching over 11 bases. After removal of 1 base from V and 1 base from J, the junction contained 5 bases not matched to a gene. The CDR3 consists of 18 residues. Per the germline V gene, CDR1 is LGHNA and CDR2 is YSLEER. DNA of the CDR3: TGCGCCAGCAGCCAAGGAAACCTAGCGGGAGGGAACACCGGGGAGCTGTTTTTT. Translated, it gives CASSQGNLAGGNTGELFF.

This rearrangement joins TRBV18 to TRBJ1-5; 11 positions match TRBD1. The J segment lost 2 bases and the V segment lost 6 bases, leaving 3 bases of the junction unmatched. CDR1 is KGHSH and CDR2 is LQKENI in the germline V gene. The length of the CDR3 is 15 residues. As DNA, the CDR3 is TGTGCCAGCTCGGGGGGACAGGGGGGCAATCAGCCCCAGCATTTT. It encodes CASSGGQGGNQPQHF.

V is TRBV3-1 (or the pseudogene TRBV3-2) and J is TRBJ1-5; D not certain. CDR3 size: 13 residues. Trimming removed 3 bases from V and 7 bases from J, with 10 bases in between. CDR1 is LGHDT, CDR2 YNNKEL, per germline (reference sequence). CDR3 sequence: CASSQEDGQPQHF. The CDR3 DNA reads as TGTGCCAGCAGCCAGGAGGACGGGCAGCCCCAGCATTTT.

This clone occurred once. The rearrangement joins TRBV19 to TRBJ1-1; 8 positions match TRBD1. Trimming at V came to 4 bases and at J to 5 bases, leaving 6 bases not matched to a gene. The CDR3 sequence is 14 residues long. Germline CDR1 LNHDA, CDR2 SQIVND (reference sequence). CDR3 protein: CASSRTGRETEAFF. DNA of the CDR3: TGTGCCAGTAGTAGGACAGGGCGGGAAACTGAAGCTTTCTTT. Variable domain in full (rest from reference TRBV19 and TRBJ1-1): DGGITQSPKYLFRKEGQNVTLSCEQNLNHDAMYWYRQDPGQGLRLIYYSQIVNDFQKGDIAEGYSVSREKKESFPLTVTSAQKNPTAFYLCASSRTGRETEAFFGQGTRLTVV.

The V and J genes are TRBV19 and TRBJ1-2; 8 nucleotides align to TRBD1. Germline V gives CDR1 LNHDA, CDR2 SQIVND (reference sequence). The CDR3 extends over 15 amino acids. V was pared by 5 bases and J by 7 bases, with 12 bases of the junction left unmatched. CDR3 sequence: CASSHQQGDFSGYTF. In nucleotides, the CDR3 is TGTGCCAGTAGTCACCAACAGGGGGATTTTTCTGGCTACACCTTC.

The J gene is TRBJ1-6, the V gene TRBV3-1 (or the pseudogene TRBV3-2); 9 positions match TRBD1. Looked up from germline, CDR1 is LGHDT and CDR2 is YNNKEL (reference sequence). The ends lost 2 bases at V and 7 bases at J; junction bases unmatched: 3. This CDR3 contains 15 residues. CDR3 coding DNA: TGTGCCAGCAGCCAATGGGACAGGGACAATTCACCCCTCCACTTT. Residues: CASSQWDRDNSPLHF.

V usage is TRBV9 and J usage is TRBJ1-1; D is unclear. Germline V gene sequence: CDR1 SGDLS, CDR2 YYNGEE. V lost 4 bases and J 3 bases, leaving 13 bases between the germline ends. The CDR3 is 14 residues long. In DNA, the CDR3 is TGTGCCAGCAGCTCGGGGATGGCGGACACTGAAGCTTTCTTT. It codes for CASSSGMADTEAFF. The whole variable domain, remainder taken from reference TRBV9 and TRBJ1-1, is DSGVTQTPKHLITATGQRVTLRCSPRSGDLSVYWYQQSLDQGLQFLIQYYNGEERAKGNILERFSAQQFPDLHSELNLSSLELGDSALYFCASSSGMADTEAFFGQGTRLTVV.

The chain couples TRBV5-1 to TRBJ2-7, with TRBD1 matching 7 bases. There are 14 residues in the CDR3. The V and J ends lost 7 bases and 2 bases, in that order; junction bases with no gene match: 9. Germline CDR1 reads SGHRS; CDR2 reads YFSETQ. The CDR3 spells CASSLQTGPYEQYF. The CDR3 DNA is TGCGCCAGCTCCTTACAGACAGGGCCCTACGAGCAGTACTTC.